This T cell receptor (beta chain) derives from a study of T-cell reconstitution after alpha-beta-depleted transplantation in children. Whole-study findings and limits: Reports say that about two months after transplant, the alpha-beta T cells came out of several hundred graft clones that had expanded. T-cell counts and diversity at one year following transplant were attributed mainly to newly produced T cells.

Germline lookup yields CDR1 MDHEN and CDR2 SYDVKM. The length of the CDR3 is 14 residues. V was trimmed by 6 bases and J by 4 bases, leaving 13 bases between them. A library of TCRbeta sequences, prepared with unique molecular identifiers, was generated. Each CDR3 protein is one row after TCRdb ran MiXCR on the PCR reads. The sample lists hundreds of thousands of distinct CDR3 sequences, around 13% seen once, with 0.79% in the top ten. Turning to this clonotype: Its specificity is not known. A much larger clone differs from this one at a single base, so this may be a read error.

The specimen comprised PBMCs, sampled before TCRalphabeta/CD19-depleted stem cell transplant. This clonotype was sampled from a girl between 2 and 10 years old with congenital amegakaryocytic thrombocytopenia, due to receive a stem cell transplant. The rearrangement uses TRBV28 and TRBJ2-1; D is ambiguous. The CDR3 loop is CASSPRKEYNEQFF. CDR3 bases: TGTGCCAGCAGCCCAAGGAAGGAGTACAATGAGCAGTTCTTC.